This T cell receptor (beta chain) was identified in a study of shared clonotypes between healthy human individuals. Turning to the study itself: Donor composition was two women and a few men, aged 18 to 49.

Sequencing was performed with immunoSEQ multiplex PCR; in TCRdb, only in-frame clones are kept and a portion is missing. Among roughly 2 million clones, almost 96% were seen once, and the ten largest hold roughly 0.13%. This clone was seen a few times. The sample consisted of naive CD4+ T cells sorted from blood. Subset meaning: CD45RA+ positively selected. This receptor was taken from a man younger than 35 in good health.

CDR3 in DNA: TGTGCCAGCAGCCGCTTAAGGCAAGTCACTGACTCTGGAAACACCATATATTTT. Translation gives CASSRLRQVTDSGNTIYF. The chain combines TRBV7-9 with TRBJ1-3; D call uncertain. The CDR3 runs 18 residues. In germline, CDR1 is SEHNR, CDR2 FQNEAQ (reference sequence). Deletions cut 5 bases from V and 0 bases from J, with 20 bases between.